Shown below are 26 T cell receptor beta chains from a single sample sequenced in a study of cytomegalovirus exposure and HLA in healthy donors. PCR was performed using 60 Vbeta and 13 Jbeta primers. Sequenced by immunoSEQ multiplex PCR; TCRdb stores in-frame clones only, minus some. This sample's table has some 75,000 clones. The sample was PBMCs. These receptors all come from a female donor in good health and CMV-seropositive.

The rearrangement uses TRBV10-3 and TRBJ2-5, with 7 bases identical to TRBD1. Per germline, CDR1 ENHRY and CDR2 SYGVKD. This CDR3 is built from 14 residues. V trimming: 6 bases; J trimming: 1 base; junction bases outside the gene matches: 5. In DNA, the CDR3 is TGTGCCATCAGAGGACAGGACCCCCAAGAGACCCAGTACTTC. Protein: CAIRGQDPQETQYF.

The genes are TRBV7-2 and TRBJ1-2, with 9 bases matching TRBD1. The CDR3 contains 15 residues. Germline lookup yields CDR1 SGHTA and CDR2 FQGNSA. Germline trimming cut 3 bases from V and 4 bases from J; bases unmatched to any gene: 6. The DNA for the CDR3 is TGTGCCAGCAGCTTCCGGGACAGGGATTCCTATGGCTACACCTTC. It yields the protein CASSFRDRDSYGYTF.

The gene calls are TRBV19 and TRBJ1-5; D perhaps matches TRBD1 (5 bases). The V gene lost 5 bases and the J gene lost 5 bases, with 10 bases spanning the gap. This CDR3 comprises 13 residues. Germline V gives CDR1 LNHDA, CDR2 SQIVND (reference sequence). The CDR3 sequence is CASSPGTDQPQHF. DNA of the CDR3: TGTGCCAGTAGTCCGGGGACTGATCAGCCCCAGCATTTT.

The J gene is TRBJ2-7, the V gene TRBV7-2; 9 bases align to TRBD1. J lost 0 bases, V lost 4 bases, and 7 bases had no gene match. The germline V gene has CDR1 SGHTA and CDR2 FQGNSA. CDR3 length equals 16 residues. The CDR3 sequence: CASSSDGTGSSYEQYF. The CDR3, as DNA: TGTGCCAGCAGCTCCGACGGGACAGGGAGCTCCTACGAGCAGTACTTC.

About this clone itself: Relative to the germline gene, one junction end is altered; a read error may explain this. J is TRBJ2-7 and V is TRBV19; TRBD2 aligns across 9 bases. The V gene's germline CDR1 is LNHDA and CDR2 SQIVND (reference sequence). This CDR3 has 14 residues. In nucleotides, the CDR3 is TGTGCCAGTGGTATTCTAGCGGGGCCCTACGAGCAGTACTTC. Protein sequence: CASGILAGPYEQYF.

This chain connects TRBV6-6 to TRBJ1-3, with a weak D call TRBD1 (5 bases). Deletions cut 6 bases from V and 0 bases from J, with 6 bases between. This CDR3 spans 13 amino acids. In germline, CDR1 is MNHNY, CDR2 SVGAGI (reference sequence). CDR3: CASRQDSGNTIYF. The CDR3 nucleotides read TGTGCCAGCAGACAGGACTCTGGAAACACCATATATTTT.

The chain joins TRBV11-1 to TRBJ2-1, with a tentative D call TRBD1 (6 bases). Trimming pared 3 bases from V and 3 bases from J, leaving 12 bases between. Germline CDR1 is SGHAT and CDR2 is FQDESV (reference sequence). CDR3 length: 15 residues. For the CDR3, the DNA is TGTGCCAGCAGCTTGGACAGCCTTGTCTACAATGAGCAGTTCTTC. Translated, it gives CASSLDSLVYNEQFF.

The chain is built from TRBV27 and TRBJ2-7; TRBD2 agrees at 9 bases. Germline V gene data show CDR1 as MNHEY and CDR2 as SMNVEV (reference sequence). V shed 0 bases, J shed 9 bases, and the junction held 9 bases outside the gene matches. The length of the CDR3 is 15 residues. CDR3 in amino acids: CASSLSRGGGPPQYF. Here the CDR3 DNA reads TGTGCCAGCAGTTTATCGCGGGGGGGAGGCCCCCCGCAGTACTTC.

The J gene is TRBJ2-1, the V gene TRBV10-2; 8 bases map to TRBD1. Germline V gene data show CDR1 as WSHSY and CDR2 as SAAADI. Germline trimming cut 7 bases from V and 7 bases from J; bases unmatched to any gene: 15. The CDR3 loop spans 16 amino acids. CDR3 sequence reads: CASTGGQGLATNEQFF. The CDR3 DNA reads TGCGCCAGCACCGGAGGACAGGGTCTGGCTACAAATGAGCAGTTCTTC.

DNA of the CDR3: TGCGCCAGCAGCTTGGAGGTCGGGATTCGCACAGATACGCAGTATTTT. Amino acid sequence: CASSLEVGIRTDTQYF. The chain recombines TRBV5-1 with TRBJ2-3; D is perhaps TRBD2 (5 bases). Germline CDR1 SGHRS, CDR2 YFSETQ. The CDR3 extends over 16 amino acids. Trimming cost V 0 bases and J 1 base, with 12 bases left between them.

This chain uses TRBV4-1 with TRBJ2-3; D is possibly TRBD2 (6 bases). CDR1 is MGHRA and CDR2 is YSYEKL in the germline V gene. This CDR3 is 16 amino acids long. Trimming shortened V by 3 bases and J by 3 bases, and 16 bases separated the two germline ends. CDR3 protein: CASSHPTEGRTDTQYF. The CDR3 bases are TGCGCCAGCAGCCACCCCACGGAGGGGAGAACAGATACGCAGTATTTT.

This rearrangement joins TRBV4-1 to TRBJ2-1, with TRBD2 as a possible D gene (6 bases). Germline lookup yields CDR1 MGHRA and CDR2 YSYEKL. V dropped 4 bases and J dropped 8 bases, with 21 bases sitting between them. CDR3 length: 16 amino acids. CDR3 loop: CASSRLLGREEDEQFF. In DNA, the CDR3 is TGCGCCAGCAGCCGCCTTTTGGGGCGGGAAGAAGATGAGCAGTTCTTC.

V and J are TRBV5-5 and TRBJ1-1, with D hard to call. The CDR3 is 15 amino acids. V lost 1 base, J lost 0 bases, and 10 bases lay in between. Germline values: CDR1 SGHKS, CDR2 YYEKEE (reference sequence). CDR3 sequence (DNA): TGTGCCAGCAGCTTGTGGAGGGCTATGAACACTGAAGCTTTCTTT. Protein sequence: CASSLWRAMNTEAFF.

The chain links TRBV6-5 to TRBJ2-1; 7 bases fit TRBD2. V trimming: 2 bases; J trimming: 6 bases; junction bases outside the gene matches: 7. Germline CDR1 MNHEY, CDR2 SVGAGI. The CDR3 is 15 residues long. The CDR3 reads CASSYEAGVVNEQFF. In DNA form, the CDR3 reads TGTGCCAGCAGTTACGAGGCGGGAGTAGTCAATGAGCAGTTCTTC.

Here the CDR3 DNA reads TGTGCCAGCAGCGAGGGACAGGGGCCGAACACCGGGGAGCTGTTTTTT. This translates into CASSEGQGPNTGELFF. The chain uses TRBV9 and TRBJ2-2, with TRBD1 matching over 10 bases. The V and J ends lost 3 bases and 0 bases, in that order; junction bases with no gene match: 2. The CDR3 covers 16 residues. The V gene's germline CDR1 is SGDLS and CDR2 YYNGEE.

The rearrangement joins TRBV19 to TRBJ1-4, with D maybe TRBD1 (6 bases). The germline V and J ends were trimmed by 2 bases and 8 bases, with 12 bases remaining between them. Germline V CDR1 and CDR2: LNHDA, SQIVND (reference sequence). The CDR3 is made up of 14 amino acids. The CDR3 loop reads CASSIQGIAEKLFF. As DNA, the CDR3 is TGTGCCAGTAGTATACAGGGGATAGCAGAAAAACTGTTTTTT.

This rearrangement joins TRBV7-8 to TRBJ1-1; 8 nucleotides match TRBD1. Germline values: CDR1 SGHVS, CDR2 FQNEAQ. The CDR3 has 13 residues. Trimming cost V 5 bases and J 11 bases; bases outside gene matches: 10. Written as DNA, the CDR3 is TGTGCCAGCAGCCGGACAGGGCTCGGGTTGGCTTTCTTT. Translating gives CASSRTGLGLAFF.

This chain connects TRBV11-2 to TRBJ2-1; D may be TRBD2 (5 bases). Trimming left V 2 bases short and J 12 bases short, with 17 bases between. The CDR3 runs to 14 residues. CDR1 is SGHAT and CDR2 is FQNNGV in the germline V gene. DNA of the CDR3: TGTGCCAGCAGCTTAAGAGGCGTTAGCGCTGGGCAGTTCTTC. This sequence encodes CASSLRGVSAGQFF.

V usage is TRBV19 and J usage is TRBJ2-1, with TRBD2 matching over 12 bases. Trimming took 4 bases from V and 7 from J; bases not matched to a gene: 8. Germline-derived CDR1 and CDR2 are LNHDA and SQIVND (reference sequence). The CDR3 is 16 residues long. CDR3 amino acids: CASSTRGTSGRNEQFF. DNA for the CDR3: TGTGCCAGTAGTACACGGGGGACTAGCGGGCGGAATGAGCAGTTCTTC.

The chain carries TRBV6-5 and TRBJ1-4, with D perhaps TRBD1 (6 bases). Germline CDR1 and CDR2: MNHEY and SVGAGI. V was shortened by 6 bases and J by 0 bases, with 11 bases between the two germline ends. The CDR3 spans 15 residues. CDR3 in DNA: TGTGCCAGCAGCCGGGACATGACAACTAATGAAAAACTGTTTTTT. Translating gives CASSRDMTTNEKLFF.

The chain combines TRBV10-3 with TRBJ2-1; TRBD2 aligns across 12 bases. The CDR3 contains 19 residues. V gave up 4 bases and J gave up 0 bases; unmatched junction bases: 10. Germline V gives CDR1 ENHRY, CDR2 SYGVKD. CDR3 residues: CAISASGLAGLSSYNEQFF. CDR3 nucleotides: TGTGCCATCAGTGCCTCGGGACTAGCGGGCCTGAGCTCCTACAATGAGCAGTTCTTC.

This chain uses TRBV2 with TRBJ2-5; 8 bases align to TRBD2. The V gene end was trimmed by 4 bases and the J gene end by 1 base; junction bases not matched to a gene: 8. The CDR3 is made up of 16 amino acids. The V gene's germline CDR1 is SNHLY and CDR2 FYNNEI. Written as DNA, the CDR3 is TGTGCCAGCAGTGGCGTCGGGGGGGGCTCCCAAGAGACCCAGTACTTC. This codes for CASSGVGGGSQETQYF. Supplemented by reference TRBV2 and TRBJ2-5, the full variable domain reads EPEVTQTPSHQVTQMGQEVILRCVPISNHLYFYWYRQILGQKVEFLVSFYNNEISEKSEIFDDQFSVERPDGSNFTLKIRSTKLEDSAMYFCASSGVGGGSQETQYFGPGTRLLVL.

The V call is TRBV28, the J call TRBJ2-7; the D gene is possibly TRBD2 (6 bases). Germline V gene sequence: CDR1 MDHEN, CDR2 SYDVKM. The CDR3 runs to 14 residues. V lost 3 bases to trimming and J lost 2 bases, with 11 bases between them. The CDR3 coding sequence is TGTGCCAGCAGTTTTGGGGGGAATGCCTACGAGCAGTACTTC. Translated, it gives CASSFGGNAYEQYF.

The chain has TRBV6-6 and TRBJ1-2; perhaps TRBD1 as D (6 bases). The germline V gene encodes CDR1 MNHNY and CDR2 SVGAGI (reference sequence). Trimming removed 6 bases from V and 1 base from J, with 9 bases in between. The CDR3 runs to 13 residues. The CDR3 nucleotides are TGTGCCAGCAGACAGGGTAATAACTATGGCTACACCTTC. Amino acids: CASRQGNNYGYTF.

This chain links TRBV6-5 with TRBJ2-2; TRBD2 aligns across 7 bases. With 2 bases clipped from V and 1 base from J, the junction kept 4 bases outside the gene matches. There are 16 residues in the CDR3. Germline V gene sequence: CDR1 MNHEY, CDR2 SVGAGI. The CDR3, as DNA: TGTGCCAGCAGTTACGGGGGACTAAAGAACACCGGGGAGCTGTTTTTT. Residues: CASSYGGLKNTGELFF.

V usage is TRBV2 and J usage is TRBJ2-1; 8 bases fit TRBD2. The ends lost 11 bases at V and 2 bases at J; junction bases unmatched: 8. The CDR3 contains 14 residues. Germline V gene data show CDR1 as SNHLY and CDR2 as FYNNEI. CDR3 DNA sequence: TGTGCCGGTGAAACGGGAGGGCCCTACAATGAGCAGTTCTTC. This gives the protein CAGETGGPYNEQFF.